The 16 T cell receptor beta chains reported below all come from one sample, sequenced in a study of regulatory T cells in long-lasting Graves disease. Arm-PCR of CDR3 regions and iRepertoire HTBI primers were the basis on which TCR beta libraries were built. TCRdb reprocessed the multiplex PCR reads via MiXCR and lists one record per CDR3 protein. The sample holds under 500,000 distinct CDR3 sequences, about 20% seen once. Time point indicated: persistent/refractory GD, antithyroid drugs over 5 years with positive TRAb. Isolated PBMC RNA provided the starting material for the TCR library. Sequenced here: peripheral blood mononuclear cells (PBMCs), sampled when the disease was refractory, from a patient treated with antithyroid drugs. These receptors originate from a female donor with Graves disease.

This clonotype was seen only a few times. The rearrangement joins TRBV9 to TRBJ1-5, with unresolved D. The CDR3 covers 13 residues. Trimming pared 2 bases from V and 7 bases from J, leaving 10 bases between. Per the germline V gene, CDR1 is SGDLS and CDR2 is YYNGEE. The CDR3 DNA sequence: TGTGCCAGCAGCGTCGGAGACGGGCAGCCCCAGCATTTT. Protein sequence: CASSVGDGQPQHF.

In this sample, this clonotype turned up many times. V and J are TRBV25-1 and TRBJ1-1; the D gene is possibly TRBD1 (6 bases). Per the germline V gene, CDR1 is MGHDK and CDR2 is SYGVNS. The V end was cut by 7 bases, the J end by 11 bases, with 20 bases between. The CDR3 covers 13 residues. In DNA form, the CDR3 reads TGTGCCAGCACCTATCAAACAGGGAGGGTTGCTTTCTTT. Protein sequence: CASTYQTGRVAFF.

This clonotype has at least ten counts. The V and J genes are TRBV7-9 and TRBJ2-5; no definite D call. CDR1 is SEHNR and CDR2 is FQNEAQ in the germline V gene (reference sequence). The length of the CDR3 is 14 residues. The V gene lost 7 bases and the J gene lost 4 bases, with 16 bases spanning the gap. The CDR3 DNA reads TGTGCCAGCACCCAACGAGCAATTGGAGAGACCCAGTACTTC. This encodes CASTQRAIGETQYF.

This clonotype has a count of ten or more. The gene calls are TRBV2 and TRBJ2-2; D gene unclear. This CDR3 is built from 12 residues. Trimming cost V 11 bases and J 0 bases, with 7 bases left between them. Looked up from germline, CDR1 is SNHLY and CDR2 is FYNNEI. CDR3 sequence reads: CASPTNTGELFF. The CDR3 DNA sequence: TGTGCCTCCCCGACGAACACCGGGGAGCTGTTTTTT.

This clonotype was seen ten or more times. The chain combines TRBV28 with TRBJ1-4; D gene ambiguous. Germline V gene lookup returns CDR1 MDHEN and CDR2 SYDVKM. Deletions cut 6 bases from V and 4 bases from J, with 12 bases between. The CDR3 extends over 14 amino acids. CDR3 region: CASSPGGFNEKLFF. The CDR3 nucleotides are TGTGCCAGCAGCCCTGGAGGGTTTAATGAAAAACTGTTTTTT.

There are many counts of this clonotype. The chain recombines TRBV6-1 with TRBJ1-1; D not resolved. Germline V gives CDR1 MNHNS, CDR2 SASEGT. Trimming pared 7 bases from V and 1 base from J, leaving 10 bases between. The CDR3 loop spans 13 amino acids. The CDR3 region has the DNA TGTGCCAGCACTACCCGAGGGAACACTGAAGCTTTCTTT. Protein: CASTTRGNTEAFF.

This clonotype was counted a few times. CDR3 DNA sequence: TGTGCCAGCAGCTCCCCTGGGGAGACGGGCTCTTTCTTT. Translating gives CASSSPGETGSFF. This sequence joins TRBV7-2 and TRBJ1-1, with D unclear. V dropped 4 bases and J dropped 12 bases, with 18 bases sitting between them. This CDR3 region has 13 residues. CDR1 and CDR2 from the germline V gene are SGHTA and FQGNSA.

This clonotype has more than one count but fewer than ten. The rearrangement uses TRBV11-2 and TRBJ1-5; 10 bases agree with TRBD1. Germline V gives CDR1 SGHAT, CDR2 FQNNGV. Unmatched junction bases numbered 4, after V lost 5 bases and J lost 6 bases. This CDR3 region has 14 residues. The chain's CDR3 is CASSRGTGVQPQHF. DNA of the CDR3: TGTGCCAGCAGCCGTGGGACAGGGGTTCAGCCCCAGCATTTT.

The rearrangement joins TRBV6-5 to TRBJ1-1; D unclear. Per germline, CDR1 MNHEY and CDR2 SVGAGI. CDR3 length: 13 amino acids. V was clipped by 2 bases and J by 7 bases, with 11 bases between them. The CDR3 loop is CASSYPTMGEAFF. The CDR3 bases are TGTGCCAGCAGTTACCCAACAATGGGTGAAGCTTTCTTT.

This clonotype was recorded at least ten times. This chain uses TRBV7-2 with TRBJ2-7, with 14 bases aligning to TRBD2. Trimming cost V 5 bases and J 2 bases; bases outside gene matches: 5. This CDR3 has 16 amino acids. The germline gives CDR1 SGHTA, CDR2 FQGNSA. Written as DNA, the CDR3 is TGTGCCAGCAGCACGGGACTAGCGGGAGTGGCCTACGAGCAGTACTTC. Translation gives CASSTGLAGVAYEQYF.

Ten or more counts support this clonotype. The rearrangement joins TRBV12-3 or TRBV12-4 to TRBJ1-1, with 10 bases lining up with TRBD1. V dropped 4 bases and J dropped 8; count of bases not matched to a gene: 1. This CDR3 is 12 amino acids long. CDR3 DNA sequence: TGTGCCAGCAGTTGGACAGGGGGGGAAGCTTTCTTT. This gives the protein CASSWTGGEAFF.

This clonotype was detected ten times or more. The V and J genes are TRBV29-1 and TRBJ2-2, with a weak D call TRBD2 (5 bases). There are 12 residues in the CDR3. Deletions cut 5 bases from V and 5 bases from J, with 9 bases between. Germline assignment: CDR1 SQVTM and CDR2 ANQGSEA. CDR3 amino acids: CSVFSGTGELFF. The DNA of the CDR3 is TGCAGCGTTTTCTCGGGGACCGGGGAGCTGTTTTTT.

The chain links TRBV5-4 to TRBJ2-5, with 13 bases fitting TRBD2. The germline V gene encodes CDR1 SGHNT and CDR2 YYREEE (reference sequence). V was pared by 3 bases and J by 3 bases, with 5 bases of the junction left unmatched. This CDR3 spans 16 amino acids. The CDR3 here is CASSYGLAGAKETQYF. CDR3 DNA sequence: TGTGCCAGCAGCTATGGACTAGCGGGAGCTAAAGAGACCCAGTACTTC.

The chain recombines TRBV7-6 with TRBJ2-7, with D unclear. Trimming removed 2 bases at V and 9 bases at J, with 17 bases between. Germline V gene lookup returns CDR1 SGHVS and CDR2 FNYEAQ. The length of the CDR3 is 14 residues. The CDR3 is CASSLSYSSGGQYF. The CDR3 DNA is TGTGCCAGCAGCTTATCTTACAGCTCGGGCGGGCAGTACTTC.

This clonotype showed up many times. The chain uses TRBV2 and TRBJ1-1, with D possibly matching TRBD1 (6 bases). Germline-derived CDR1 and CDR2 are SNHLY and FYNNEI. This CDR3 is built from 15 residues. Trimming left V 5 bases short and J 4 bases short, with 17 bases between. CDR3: CASSKLQGVGTEAFF. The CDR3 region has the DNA TGTGCCAGCAGTAAACTACAGGGAGTAGGCACTGAAGCTTTCTTT.

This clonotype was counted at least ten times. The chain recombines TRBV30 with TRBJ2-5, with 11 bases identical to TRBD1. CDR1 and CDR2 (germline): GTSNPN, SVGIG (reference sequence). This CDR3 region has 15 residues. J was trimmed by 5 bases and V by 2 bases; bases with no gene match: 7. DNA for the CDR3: TGTGCCTGGAGTCTACTCCGGGACAGGGGGGAGACCCAGTACTTC. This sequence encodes CAWSLLRDRGETQYF.